The 7 T cell receptor beta chains below all came from one sample that was sequenced in a study of T cells in localized non-small cell lung cancer. Sequencing was performed with immunoSEQ multiplex PCR; in TCRdb, only in-frame clones are kept and a portion is missing. This sample yields fewer than 50,000 clones, of which around 86% are seen a single time; about 5.4% belongs to the top ten. The input for sequencing was peripheral blood mononuclear cells, taken before any cancer treatment. The receptors shown here come from a male donor at least 60 years old with stage II lung adenocarcinoma.

The V and J genes are TRBV5-1 and TRBJ2-5; 9 nucleotides agree with TRBD1. CDR3 size: 14 residues. Germline V lookup: CDR1 SGHRS, CDR2 YFSETQ. J lost 2 bases, V lost 4 bases, and 3 bases had no gene match. The CDR3 region has the DNA TGCGCCAGCAGCGCAGGACAGGGGCAAGAGACCCAGTACTTC. Its protein is CASSAGQGQETQYF. The complete variable domain, with remaining parts taken from reference TRBV5-1 and TRBJ2-5, reads KAGVTQTPRYLIKTRGQQVTLSCSPISGHRSVSWYQQTPGQGLQFLFEYFSETQRNKGNFPGRFSGRQFSNSRSEMNVSTLELGDSALYLCASSAGQGQETQYFGPGTRLLVL.

This chain connects TRBV28 to TRBJ1-1; D gene ambiguous. V dropped 6 bases and J dropped 11 bases, with 22 bases sitting between them. CDR1 is MDHEN, CDR2 SYDVKM, per germline. The CDR3 contains 14 residues. As DNA, the CDR3 is TGTGCCAGCAGCCTTTCCACGGCGTCCGGGGTCGCTTTCTTT. This translates into CASSLSTASGVAFF. Complete variable domain (other parts from reference TRBV28 and TRBJ1-1): DVKVTQSSRYLVKRTGEKVFLECVQDMDHENMFWYRQDPGLGLRLIYFSYDVKMKEKGDIPEGYSVSREKKERFSLILESASTNQTSMYLCASSLSTASGVAFFGQGTRLTVV.

The chain links TRBV18 to TRBJ1-2; D unresolved. The CDR3 has 16 residues. V was pared by 3 bases and J by 1 base, with 15 bases between. CDR1 and CDR2 (germline): KGHSH, LQKENI. CDR3 DNA sequence: TGTGCCAGCTCACCCCCCCGTGAGACAAATAACTATGGCTACACCTTC. Translating gives CASSPPRETNNYGYTF.

The chain couples TRBV5-1 to TRBJ1-2, with D possibly being TRBD1 (5 bases). The CDR3 spans 13 residues. Trimming cost V 2 bases and J 7 bases, with 12 bases left between them. CDR1 SGHRS and CDR2 YFSETQ come from the germline V gene. CDR3 loop: CASSFSQGFGYTF. Here the CDR3 DNA reads TGCGCCAGCAGCTTTAGTCAGGGTTTTGGCTACACCTTC.

This chain uses TRBV7-3 with TRBJ1-5; the match to TRBD1 covers 8 bases. V lost 5 bases to trimming and J lost 5 bases; unmatched junction nucleotides: 20. The CDR3 is made up of 19 amino acids. CDR1 and CDR2 from the germline V gene are SGHTA and FQGTGA. CDR3 region: CASSQTQPEGTGEDQPQHF. CDR3 in DNA: TGTGCCAGCAGCCAGACTCAACCTGAGGGGACAGGTGAAGATCAGCCCCAGCATTTT.

The CDR3: CSVEWSHRGETQYF. As DNA, the CDR3 is TGCAGCGTTGAGTGGTCACACCGGGGGGAGACCCAGTACTTC. The chain joins TRBV29-1 to TRBJ2-5; tentative D call: TRBD2 (6 bases). Trimming stripped 3 bases from V and 5 bases from J, with 16 bases between. This CDR3 contains 14 residues. Germline V gene lookup returns CDR1 SQVTM and CDR2 ANQGSEA. The variable domain in full, completed from reference TRBV29-1 and TRBJ2-5, reads SAVISQKPSRDICQRGTSLTIQCQVDSQVTMMFWYRQQPGQSLTLIATANQGSEATYESGFVIDKFPISRPNLTFSTLTVSNMSPEDSSIYLCSVEWSHRGETQYFGPGTRLLVL.

The V call is TRBV13, the J call TRBJ2-3, with 7 bases that match TRBD2. Germline CDR1 reads PRHDT; CDR2 reads FYEKMQ (reference sequence). This CDR3 spans 16 amino acids. After removal of 0 bases from V and 0 bases from J, the junction contained 3 bases not matched to a gene. CDR3 amino acids: CASSLGGLVSTDTQYF. CDR3 DNA sequence: TGTGCCAGCAGCTTAGGAGGACTAGTCAGCACAGATACGCAGTATTTT.